The sequence of this T cell receptor (beta chain) was determined in a study of shared clonotypes between healthy human individuals. Study outcomes and limitations: Limitation of the genetic and exposure-history diversity represented came from the few donors.

Deep-level settings were used for running the assay. Scientists sequenced DNA from unsorted PBMC on ten immunoSEQ deep assay plates. Assay used: immunoSEQ multiplex PCR; TCRdb lists only in-frame clones, some missing. The sample records roughly 500,000 clones, 79% being singletons. Trimming removed 4 bases at V and 4 bases at J, with 10 bases between. CDR3 length equals 14 residues. The germline CDR1 and CDR2 sequences are LGHNA and YSLEER. About this clone itself: Antigen: not known.

The V gene is TRBV4-3, the J gene TRBJ1-4; no firm D call. Sequencing input: PBMCs. This sequence was found in a woman aged 40 to 49 in good health. Some clones in this sample may be carry-over from other donors' samples. The CDR3, as DNA: TGCGCCAGCAGCCGCGGGGTCTTTAATGAAAAACTGTTTTTT. Translation gives CASSRGVFNEKLFF.